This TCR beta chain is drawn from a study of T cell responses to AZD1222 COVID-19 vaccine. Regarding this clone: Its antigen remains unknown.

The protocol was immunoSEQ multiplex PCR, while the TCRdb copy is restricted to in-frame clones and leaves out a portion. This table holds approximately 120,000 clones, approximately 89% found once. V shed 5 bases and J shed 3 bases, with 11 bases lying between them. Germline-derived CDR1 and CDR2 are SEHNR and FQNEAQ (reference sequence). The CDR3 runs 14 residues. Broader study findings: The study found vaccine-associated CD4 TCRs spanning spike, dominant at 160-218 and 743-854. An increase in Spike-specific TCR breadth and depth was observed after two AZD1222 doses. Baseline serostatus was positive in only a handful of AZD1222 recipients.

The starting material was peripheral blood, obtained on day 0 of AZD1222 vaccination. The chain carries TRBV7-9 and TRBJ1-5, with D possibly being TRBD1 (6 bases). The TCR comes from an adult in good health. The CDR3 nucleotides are TGTGCCAGCAGCAAAGGGGGGGTCAATCAGCCCCAGCATTTT. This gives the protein CASSKGGVNQPQHF.